This passage covers 31 T cell receptor beta chains from one sample sequenced in a study of T cell clonotyping in hematopoietic cell transplantation. The method was immunoSEQ multiplex PCR; TCRdb's version includes in-frame clones alone and lacks a portion of them. The table lists about 15,000 clones, about 71% of them singletons. The sequencing input was peripheral blood mononuclear cells. The receptors were sampled from a woman aged 60 to 75 in good health. Some clones in this sample may be carry-over from other donors' samples.

CDR3 sequence (DNA): TGTGCCAGCAGTGAAGCGGTCGACAGACGATTCAACTATGGCTACACCTTC. Protein product: CASSEAVDRRFNYGYTF. This chain uses TRBV2 with TRBJ1-2, with a weak D call TRBD1 (5 bases). V was shortened by 0 bases and J by 2 bases, with 16 bases between the two germline ends. CDR1 is SNHLY, CDR2 FYNNEI, per germline. The CDR3 is 17 residues long.

The J gene is TRBJ2-1, the V gene TRBV19; D is possibly TRBD2 (6 bases). CDR1 and CDR2 (germline): LNHDA, SQIVND (reference sequence). The CDR3 covers 14 residues. Trimming stripped 0 bases from V and 9 bases from J, with 12 bases between. Written as DNA, the CDR3 is TGTGCCAGTAGTATAGACGGGGAGGCCCCTGAGCAGTTCTTC. Residues: CASSIDGEAPEQFF.

In this sample, this clone turned up a few times. This chain uses TRBV6-5 with TRBJ2-5; D may be TRBD1 (6 bases). Germline values: CDR1 MNHEY, CDR2 SVGAGI. Trimming cost V 6 bases and J 3 bases, with 11 bases left between them. The CDR3 has 13 amino acids. This chain's CDR3 is CASRPWDKETQYF. As DNA, the CDR3 is TGTGCCAGCAGGCCCTGGGACAAAGAGACCCAGTACTTC.

The V and J genes are TRBV6-6 and TRBJ1-5; no reliable D call. CDR1 is MNHNY and CDR2 is SVGAGI in the germline V gene (reference sequence). Deletions cut 8 bases from V and 9 bases from J, with 14 bases between. The CDR3 sequence is 12 residues long. The CDR3 protein is CASALAVGPQHF. In DNA, the CDR3 is TGTGCCAGCGCCCTGGCCGTCGGGCCCCAGCATTTT.

The chain carries TRBV5-6 and TRBJ2-5, with D perhaps given as TRBD1 or TRBD2 (6 bases each). The CDR3 is made up of 15 amino acids. V was trimmed by 1 base and J by 5 bases, leaving 15 bases between them. CDR1 and CDR2 (germline): SGHDT, YYEEEE. CDR3 amino acids: CASSLLGRGEETQYF. Written as DNA, the CDR3 is TGTGCCAGCAGCTTGCTTGGTAGGGGGGAGGAGACCCAGTACTTC.

The genes are TRBV25-1 and TRBJ2-5; no definite D call. The CDR3 consists of 15 residues. The V end was cut by 4 bases, the J end by 4 bases, with 16 bases between. Germline V lookup: CDR1 MGHDK, CDR2 SYGVNS. CDR3 DNA: TGTGCCAGCAGTGTGGTTTCGACCGCCCCAGAGACCCAGTACTTC. Its protein product is CASSVVSTAPETQYF.

The rearrangement links TRBV7-2 to TRBJ1-6, with unresolved D. V was pared by 2 bases and J by 7 bases, with 12 bases between. Germline values: CDR1 SGHTA, CDR2 FQGNSA. This CDR3 spans 15 amino acids. CDR3 nucleotide sequence: TGTGCCAGCAGCTTACTGCCGCAGTCCAATTCACCCCTCCACTTT. Protein sequence: CASSLLPQSNSPLHF.

This sequence joins TRBV5-1 and TRBJ2-5; D uncertain. This CDR3 spans 15 amino acids. The V gene lost 4 bases and the J gene lost 3 bases, with 16 bases spanning the gap. Germline loops: CDR1 SGHRS, CDR2 YFSETQ. The CDR3 sequence: CASSRSSSSEETQYF. CDR3 DNA: TGCGCCAGCAGCAGGAGCAGCTCTTCAGAAGAGACCCAGTACTTC.

The V call is TRBV6-6, the J call TRBJ2-7, with 11 nucleotides matching TRBD2. This CDR3 contains 13 residues. V shed 5 bases, J shed 7 bases, and the junction held 4 bases outside the gene matches. From germline, CDR1 is MNHNY and CDR2 SVGAGI (reference sequence). The CDR3 sequence is CASSSVAGGEQYF. In nucleotides, the CDR3 is TGTGCCAGCAGTAGTGTAGCGGGAGGGGAGCAGTACTTC.

The chain is built from TRBV5-8 and TRBJ1-5; D is ambiguous. CDR3 length: 12 amino acids. The germline gives CDR1 SGHTS, CDR2 YDEGEE. Trimming stripped 3 bases from V and 4 bases from J, with 5 bases between. The CDR3 protein is CASSWENQPQHF. As DNA, the CDR3 is TGTGCCAGCAGCTGGGAAAATCAGCCCCAGCATTTT.

The chain has TRBV6-5 and TRBJ1-6; the match to TRBD1 covers 7 bases. CDR3 length equals 13 residues. The V gene's germline CDR1 is MNHEY and CDR2 SVGAGI. The trim removed 5 bases at V and 11 bases at J, leaving 6 bases unmatched. The CDR3 DNA follows: TGTGCCAGCAGTACCAGACAGGGCACACCCCTCCACTTT. Its protein is CASSTRQGTPLHF.

The chain employs TRBV28 and TRBJ1-5; the match to TRBD1 covers 10 bases. CDR1 MDHEN and CDR2 SYDVKM come from the germline V gene. V dropped 7 bases and J dropped 5; count of bases not matched to a gene: 14. This CDR3 is 17 amino acids long. The CDR3, as DNA: TGTGCCAGCAATACGGAGCGACAGGGGGCGGCGGATCAGCCCCAGCATTTT. Its protein is CASNTERQGAADQPQHF.

The chain recombines TRBV6-1 with TRBJ1-1; D not resolved. Germline V gene sequence: CDR1 MNHNS, CDR2 SASEGT. V lost 2 bases, J lost 10 bases, and 8 bases lay in between. The CDR3 consists of 11 residues. DNA for the CDR3: TGTGCCAGCAGTGAAACCCGGGGAGCTTTCTTT. Its translation: CASSETRGAFF.

The J gene is TRBJ1-5, the V gene TRBV4-1; tentative D call: TRBD1 (6 bases). V was trimmed by 2 bases and J by 0 bases, leaving 8 bases between them. Per germline, CDR1 MGHRA and CDR2 YSYEKL. This CDR3 region has 15 residues. CDR3 bases: TGCGCCAGCAGCCAATACAGGGATAGCAATCAGCCCCAGCATTTT. Protein: CASSQYRDSNQPQHF.

This chain connects TRBV5-1 to TRBJ1-2; 9 bases fit TRBD1. J was trimmed by 6 bases and V by 0 bases; bases with no gene match: 6. There are 15 residues in the CDR3. Germline V gene sequence: CDR1 SGHRS, CDR2 YFSETQ. Here the CDR3 reads CASSLGGQGRDGYTF. CDR3 sequence (DNA): TGCGCCAGCAGCTTGGGGGGACAGGGCCGAGATGGCTACACCTTC.

The chain employs TRBV28 and TRBJ1-5; D not resolved. Trimming took off 3 bases at V and 0 bases at J, with 9 bases between the two ends. The CDR3 spans 15 residues. Germline-derived CDR1 and CDR2 are MDHEN and SYDVKM. The CDR3 DNA is TGTGCCAGCAGTTTGGAGAGTTATAGCAATCAGCCCCAGCATTTT. Amino acids: CASSLESYSNQPQHF.

The chain combines TRBV19 with TRBJ1-1; D is uncertain. With 7 bases removed from V and 0 bases from J, the gap between germline ends came to 12 bases. This CDR3 is built from 14 residues. Germline-derived CDR1 and CDR2 are LNHDA and SQIVND (reference sequence). CDR3 sequence reads: CASNVGLMNTEAFF. DNA of the CDR3: TGTGCCAGTAATGTCGGTCTCATGAACACTGAAGCTTTCTTT.

The V gene is TRBV14, the J gene TRBJ1-2; D ambiguous. The CDR3 spans 12 residues. Germline V gene data show CDR1 as SGHDN and CDR2 as FVKESK. V shed 5 bases and J shed 7 bases, with 11 bases lying between them. The CDR3 region is CASSFYSGGYTF. The DNA for the CDR3 is TGTGCCAGCAGCTTCTACTCCGGTGGCTACACCTTC.

This clone turned up a few times. The rearrangement joins TRBV29-1 to TRBJ2-7; TRBD1 matches 8 bases. The CDR3 length is 13 residues. Germline lookup yields CDR1 SQVTM and CDR2 ANQGSEA. V dropped 1 base and J dropped 3; count of bases not matched to a gene: 2. The CDR3: CSVEGTGYYEQYF. The CDR3 DNA sequence: TGCAGCGTTGAAGGGACAGGGTACTACGAGCAGTACTTC.

This clone showed up just a few times. V usage is TRBV29-1 and J usage is TRBJ1-3; 7 bases align to TRBD1. The CDR3 runs to 13 residues. Germline values: CDR1 SQVTM, CDR2 ANQGSEA. V lost 4 bases, J lost 2 bases, and 2 bases stayed unmatched. CDR3 coding DNA: TGCAGCGTTGGGACAGGCCCTGGAAACACCATATATTTT. It specifies CSVGTGPGNTIYF.

This clone was detected a few times. The genes are TRBV30 and TRBJ2-5; a weak D match, TRBD2 (5 bases). V lost 4 bases and J lost 5, with 11 bases in between. The CDR3 extends over 12 amino acids. Germline loops: CDR1 GTSNPN, CDR2 SVGIG (reference sequence). The CDR3 nucleotides read TGTGCCTGGACACAGTCTAGCGAGACCCAGTACTTC. Residues: CAWTQSSETQYF.

This sequence joins TRBV7-2 and TRBJ1-1; possibly TRBD1 for D (6 bases). This CDR3 is built from 16 residues. V gave up 4 bases and J gave up 1 base, with 16 bases separating them. In germline, CDR1 is SGHTA, CDR2 FQGNSA. The CDR3: CASSSSWTVANTEAFF. Here the CDR3 DNA reads TGTGCCAGCAGCTCAAGTTGGACAGTGGCGAACACTGAAGCTTTCTTT.

The chain recombines TRBV4-1 with TRBJ1-1, with D perhaps TRBD1 (5 bases). The V end lost 6 bases, the J end lost 1 base, and 12 bases lay between the germline ends. The CDR3 spans 14 residues. Per germline, CDR1 MGHRA and CDR2 YSYEKL. The DNA of the CDR3 is TGCGCCAGCAGTCACAGGACGGAGAACACTGAAGCTTTCTTT. This codes for CASSHRTENTEAFF.

The chain couples TRBV11-3 to TRBJ2-6; D perhaps matches TRBD1 (6 bases). The CDR3 totals 15 residues. Germline V lookup: CDR1 SGHNT, CDR2 YENEEA. Trimming cost V 4 bases and J 3 bases, with 10 bases left between them. CDR3 amino acids: CASSSQGSGANVLTF. The CDR3 bases are TGTGCCAGCAGCTCACAGGGTAGTGGGGCCAACGTCCTGACTTTC.

The J gene is TRBJ1-5, the V gene TRBV6-5; no clear D. Per the germline V gene, CDR1 is MNHEY and CDR2 is SVGAGI. The CDR3 is 13 amino acids. The germline V and J ends were trimmed by 10 bases and 6 bases, with 16 bases remaining between them. This chain's CDR3 is CAIPVGRSQPQHF. For the CDR3, the DNA is TGTGCCATTCCGGTCGGTCGGAGTCAGCCCCAGCATTTT.

The V gene is TRBV4-2, the J gene TRBJ2-7, with 9 bases lining up with TRBD1. Germline CDR1 and CDR2: LGHNA and YNFKEQ. This CDR3 is 17 amino acids long. The junction had 9 bases not matched to a gene; V was cut back by 0 bases and J by 3 bases. The CDR3 loop is CASSQDDPRDRDYEQYF. The CDR3 DNA follows: TGTGCCAGCAGCCAAGATGACCCCCGGGACAGGGACTACGAGCAGTACTTC.

The chain has TRBV7-2 and TRBJ1-1; tentative D call: TRBD1 (5 bases). Per germline, CDR1 SGHTA and CDR2 FQGNSA. CDR3 length: 15 amino acids. V lost 6 bases and J lost 0, with 14 bases in between. For the CDR3, the DNA is TGTGCCAGCAGTCCAGGCGGGGGGGTGAACACTGAAGCTTTCTTT. Translated: CASSPGGGVNTEAFF.

This clone was seen only a few times. The chain is built from TRBV19 and TRBJ1-2; 9 bases match TRBD1. Trimming took 5 bases from V and 5 from J; bases not matched to a gene: 12. Germline V gives CDR1 LNHDA, CDR2 SQIVND (reference sequence). The CDR3 spans 16 residues. The CDR3 region has the DNA TGTGCCAGTAGTGCCTATTCACAGGGGGCGCGGTATGGCTACACCTTC. This translates into CASSAYSQGARYGYTF.

V and J are TRBV25-1 and TRBJ1-6; D is ambiguous. The CDR3 has 13 residues. The V end lost 2 bases, the J end lost 9 bases, and 8 bases lay between the germline ends. Germline CDR1 and CDR2: MGHDK and SYGVNS. The CDR3 spells CASSEGISSPLHF. The CDR3 nucleotides are TGTGCCAGCAGTGAAGGGATTAGTTCACCCCTCCACTTT.

The chain couples TRBV6-5 to TRBJ2-7, with TRBD2 identical over 7 bases. Germline CDR1 MNHEY, CDR2 SVGAGI. This CDR3 is 12 amino acids long. V lost 8 bases, J lost 6 bases, and 7 bases stayed unmatched. Written as DNA, the CDR3 is TGTGCCAGCGGCAGCGGGGCAGGCGAGCAGTACTTC. Its protein product is CASGSGAGEQYF.

As regards this clone: The junction differs from germline at one of its ends, possibly a read error. V and J are TRBV30 and TRBJ2-7; 14 bases fit TRBD2. Germline lookup yields CDR1 GTSNPN and CDR2 SVGIG (reference sequence). The CDR3 sequence is 18 residues long. CDR3 protein: CAWSVRKGLAGVSSEQYF. Written as DNA, the CDR3 is TGTGCCTGGAGTGTACGTAAGGGACTAGCGGGAGTTTCCTCCGAGCAGTACTTC.